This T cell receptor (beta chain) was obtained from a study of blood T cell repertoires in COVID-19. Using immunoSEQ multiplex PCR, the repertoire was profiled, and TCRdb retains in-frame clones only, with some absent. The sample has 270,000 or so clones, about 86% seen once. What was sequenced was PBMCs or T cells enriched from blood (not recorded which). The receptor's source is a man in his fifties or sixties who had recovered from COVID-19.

As DNA, the CDR3 is TGTGCCAGCAGCAAAAAGCGCCAGGGGGTTGCTGGAAACACCATATATTTT. Encoded protein: CASSKKRQGVAGNTIYF. The rearrangement links TRBV21-1 to TRBJ1-3; the table's TRBD1 call for D was not verified on the DNA. TRBV21-1 is annotated as a pseudogene. This CDR3 contains 17 residues.